This T cell receptor beta chain originates from a study of control samples from healthy donors and cancer patients. This CDR3 has 14 amino acids. Per the germline V gene, CDR1 is ENHRY and CDR2 is SYGVKD. Unmatched junction bases numbered 5, after V lost 5 bases and J lost 6 bases. Only in-frame clones appear in the TCRdb table, and some are missing; sequencing was by immunoSEQ multiplex PCR. The data show roughly 190,000 clones, roughly 89% seen once. This clonotype was obtained from a woman in her twenties or thirties in good health. This sequence joins TRBV10-3 and TRBJ1-5; TRBD1 matches 9 bases. Sequencing was carried out using blood. The CDR3 region is CAISTTGGGQPQHF. The CDR3 DNA is TGTGCCATCAGTACCACAGGGGGCGGTCAGCCCCAGCATTTT.